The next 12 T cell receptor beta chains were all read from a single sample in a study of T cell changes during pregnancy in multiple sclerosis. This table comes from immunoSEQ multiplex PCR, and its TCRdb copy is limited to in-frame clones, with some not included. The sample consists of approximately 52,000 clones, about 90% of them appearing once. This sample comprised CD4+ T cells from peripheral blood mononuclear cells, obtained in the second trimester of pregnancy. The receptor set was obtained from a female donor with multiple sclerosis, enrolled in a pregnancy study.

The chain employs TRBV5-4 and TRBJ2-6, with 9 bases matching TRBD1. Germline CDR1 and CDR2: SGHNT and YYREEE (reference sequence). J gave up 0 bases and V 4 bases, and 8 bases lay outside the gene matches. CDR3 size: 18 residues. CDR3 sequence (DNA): TGTGCCAGCAGCCCCGGGACAGGGACCTCCTCTGGGGCCAACGTCCTGACTTTC. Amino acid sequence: CASSPGTGTSSGANVLTF.

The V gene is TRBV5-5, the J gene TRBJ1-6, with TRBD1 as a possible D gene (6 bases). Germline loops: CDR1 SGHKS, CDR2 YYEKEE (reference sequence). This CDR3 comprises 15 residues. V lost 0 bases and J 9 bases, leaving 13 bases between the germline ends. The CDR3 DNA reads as TGTGCCAGCAGCTTGGTCTCAGGGGTAGCTTCACCCCTCCACTTT. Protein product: CASSLVSGVASPLHF.

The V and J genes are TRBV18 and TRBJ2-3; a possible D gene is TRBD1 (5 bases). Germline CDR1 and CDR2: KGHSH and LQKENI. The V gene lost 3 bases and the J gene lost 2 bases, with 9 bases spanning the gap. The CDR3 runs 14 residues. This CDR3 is CASSPQTVTDTQYF. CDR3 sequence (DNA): TGTGCCAGCTCACCGCAGACAGTCACAGATACGCAGTATTTT.

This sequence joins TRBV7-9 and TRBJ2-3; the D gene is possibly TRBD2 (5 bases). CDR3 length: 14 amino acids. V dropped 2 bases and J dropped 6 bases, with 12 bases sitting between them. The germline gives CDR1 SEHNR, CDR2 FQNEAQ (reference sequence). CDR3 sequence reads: CASSLQAAGDTQYF. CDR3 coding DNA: TGTGCCAGCAGCTTACAAGCGGCCGGGGATACGCAGTATTTT.

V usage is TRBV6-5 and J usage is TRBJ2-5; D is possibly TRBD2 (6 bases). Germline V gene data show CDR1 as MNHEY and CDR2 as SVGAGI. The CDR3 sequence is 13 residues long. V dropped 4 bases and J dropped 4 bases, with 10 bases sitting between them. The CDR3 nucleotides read TGTGCCAGCAGTTTATCGGGAGCAGAGACCCAGTACTTC. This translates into CASSLSGAETQYF.

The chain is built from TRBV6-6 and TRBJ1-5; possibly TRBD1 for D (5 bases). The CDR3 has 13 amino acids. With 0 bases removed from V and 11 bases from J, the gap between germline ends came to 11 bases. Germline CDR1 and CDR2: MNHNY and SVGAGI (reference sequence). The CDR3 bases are TGTGCCAGCAGTTACTCTTCAGGGAAAGCCCAGCATTTT. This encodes CASSYSSGKAQHF.

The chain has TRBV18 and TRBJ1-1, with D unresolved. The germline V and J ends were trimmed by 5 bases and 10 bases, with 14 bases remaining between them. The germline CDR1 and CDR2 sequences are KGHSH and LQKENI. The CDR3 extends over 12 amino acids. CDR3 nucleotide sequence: TGTGCCAGCTCAAAGGTGCGGGAAGTAGCTTTCTTT. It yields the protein CASSKVREVAFF.

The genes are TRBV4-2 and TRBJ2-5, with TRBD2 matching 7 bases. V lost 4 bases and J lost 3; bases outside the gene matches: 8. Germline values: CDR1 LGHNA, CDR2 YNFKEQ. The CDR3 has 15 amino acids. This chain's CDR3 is CASSPEGTNEETQYF. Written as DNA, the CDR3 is TGTGCCAGCAGCCCAGAAGGGACTAACGAAGAGACCCAGTACTTC.

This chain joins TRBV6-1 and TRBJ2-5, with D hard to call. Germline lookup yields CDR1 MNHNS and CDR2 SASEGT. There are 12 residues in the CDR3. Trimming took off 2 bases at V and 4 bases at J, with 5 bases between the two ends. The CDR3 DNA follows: TGTGCCAGCAGTGAATTTATAGAGACCCAGTACTTC. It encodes CASSEFIETQYF.

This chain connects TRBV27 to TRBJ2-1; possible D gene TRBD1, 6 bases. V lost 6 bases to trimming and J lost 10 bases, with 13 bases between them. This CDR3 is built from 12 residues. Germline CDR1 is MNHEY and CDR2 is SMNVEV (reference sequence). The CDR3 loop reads CASRGRGGEQFF. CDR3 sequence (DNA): TGTGCCAGCAGAGGCAGGGGCGGCGAGCAGTTCTTC.

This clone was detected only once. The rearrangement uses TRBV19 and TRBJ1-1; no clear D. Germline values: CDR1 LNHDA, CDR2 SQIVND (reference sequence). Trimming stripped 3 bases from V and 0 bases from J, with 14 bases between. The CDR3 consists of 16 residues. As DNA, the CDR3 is TGTGCCAGTAGTATTTCCCAATCACGAGTGAACACTGAAGCTTTCTTT. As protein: CASSISQSRVNTEAFF.

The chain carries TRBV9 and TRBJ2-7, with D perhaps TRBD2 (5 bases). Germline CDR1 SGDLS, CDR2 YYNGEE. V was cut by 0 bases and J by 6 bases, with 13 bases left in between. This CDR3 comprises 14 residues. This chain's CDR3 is CASSVGFSAGEQYF. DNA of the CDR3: TGTGCCAGCAGCGTAGGCTTTTCCGCGGGCGAGCAGTACTTC.